This entry lists 20 T cell receptor beta chains sequenced from one sample in a study of cytomegalovirus exposure and HLA in healthy donors. PCR was performed using 60 Vbeta and 13 Jbeta primers. The table came from immunoSEQ multiplex PCR; TCRdb's copy has only in-frame clones and leaves some out. Found here are some 120,000 clones, around 70% of them singletons; the top ten hold 1.6%. The specimen sequenced was PBMCs. The receptors shown here come from a woman younger than 35 in good health and CMV-seronegative.

The V call is TRBV6-1, the J call TRBJ1-1; no clear D. Trimming left V 2 bases short and J 5 bases short, with 3 bases between. The CDR3 totals 11 residues. Per the germline V gene, CDR1 is MNHNS and CDR2 is SASEGT. The CDR3: CASSERTEAFF. The CDR3 DNA is TGTGCCAGCAGTGAACGGACTGAAGCTTTCTTT.

The chain is built from TRBV18 and TRBJ2-5; 12 bases map to TRBD2. Germline V CDR1 and CDR2: KGHSH, LQKENI. Trimming cost V 2 bases and J 4 bases; bases outside gene matches: 2. The CDR3 covers 15 residues. CDR3 protein: CASSPTLAGGETQYF. The CDR3, as DNA: TGTGCCAGCTCACCAACACTAGCGGGGGGAGAGACCCAGTACTTC. The whole variable domain, filled in from reference TRBV18 and TRBJ2-5, reads NAGVMQNPRHLVRRRGQEARLRCSPMKGHSHVYWYRQLPEEGLKFMVYLQKENIIDESGMPKERFSAEFPKEGPSILRIQQVVRGDSAAYFCASSPTLAGGETQYFGPGTRLLVL.

The chain is built from TRBV19 and TRBJ2-7; 7 bases fit TRBD1. V shed 3 bases, J shed 2 bases, and the junction held 7 bases outside the gene matches. CDR1 is LNHDA, CDR2 SQIVND, per germline (reference sequence). The CDR3 sequence is 15 residues long. CDR3 sequence (DNA): TGTGCCAGTAGTATCCGAGGGCAGGGGGCCTACGAGCAGTACTTC. Its translation is CASSIRGQGAYEQYF.

J is TRBJ2-7 and V is TRBV28, with 10 nucleotides matching TRBD1. Germline V gene sequence: CDR1 MDHEN, CDR2 SYDVKM. V was pared by 6 bases and J by 7 bases, with 15 bases of the junction left unmatched. The CDR3 has 16 amino acids. CDR3 in DNA: TGTGCCAGCAGCCCACTGGGGGGGACAGGGGTTACGGAGCAGTACTTC. Translated, it gives CASSPLGGTGVTEQYF.

The chain links TRBV15 to TRBJ1-5; D is ambiguous. Trimming removed 1 base from V and 7 bases from J, with 8 bases in between. The germline CDR1 and CDR2 sequences are LNHNV and YYDKDF (reference sequence). The CDR3 is 13 residues long. For the CDR3, the DNA is TGTGCCACCAGCAGAGGCACCGGGCAGCCCCAGCATTTT. It yields the protein CATSRGTGQPQHF.

The chain joins TRBV5-4 to TRBJ2-2; 8 bases match TRBD2. V trimming: 3 bases; J trimming: 0 bases; junction bases outside the gene matches: 4. Germline V lookup: CDR1 SGHNT, CDR2 YYREEE (reference sequence). This CDR3 comprises 16 residues. The chain's CDR3 is CASSSGLVANTGELFF. CDR3 nucleotide sequence: TGTGCCAGCAGCTCGGGACTAGTCGCGAACACCGGGGAGCTGTTTTTT.

The CDR3 nucleotides are TGTGCCAGCAGTGCCCGACAGGGGTGGAACACTGAAGCTTTCTTT. This sequence encodes CASSARQGWNTEAFF. The V call is TRBV27, the J call TRBJ1-1, with 8 bases matching TRBD1. Germline trimming cut 5 bases from V and 1 base from J; bases unmatched to any gene: 6. CDR3 size: 15 residues. Germline CDR1 is MNHEY and CDR2 is SMNVEV (reference sequence).

This clone was observed a handful of times. The V call is TRBV5-4, the J call TRBJ1-1; 7 nucleotides line up with TRBD1. V dropped 4 bases and J dropped 1; count of bases not matched to a gene: 10. Germline assignment: CDR1 SGHNT and CDR2 YYREEE (reference sequence). This CDR3 is built from 16 residues. CDR3 nucleotide sequence: TGTGCCAGCAGCCCCCCGAAAGGACAGGCGAACACTGAAGCTTTCTTT. This encodes CASSPPKGQANTEAFF.

The chain links TRBV28 to TRBJ2-5, with D possibly TRBD1 on 5 matching bases. There are 14 residues in the CDR3. V was pared by 3 bases and J by 4 bases, with 12 bases between. Germline V gene sequence: CDR1 MDHEN, CDR2 SYDVKM. The CDR3, as DNA: TGTGCCAGCAGTTTCTTCAGGGCCCGAGAGACCCAGTACTTC. It yields the protein CASSFFRARETQYF.

This rearrangement joins TRBV5-1 to TRBJ2-1; 10 nucleotides align to TRBD1. Germline V gene lookup returns CDR1 SGHRS and CDR2 YFSETQ. This CDR3 has 15 amino acids. Trimming took 4 bases from V and 2 from J; bases not matched to a gene: 3. The CDR3 is CASSRGQGTYNEQFF. The CDR3 DNA sequence: TGCGCCAGCAGCAGGGGACAGGGGACCTACAATGAGCAGTTCTTC.

This clone was seen once. The DNA for the CDR3 is TGTGCCAGCAGACCGTCACTAGCGGGGCCGAGGCATGAGCAGTTCTTC. This translates into CASRPSLAGPRHEQFF. The chain couples TRBV28 to TRBJ2-1; TRBD2 matches at 10 bases. In germline, CDR1 is MDHEN, CDR2 SYDVKM. The CDR3 contains 16 residues. V shed 6 bases and J 8 bases; nucleotides not matched to a gene: 13.

The chain couples TRBV29-1 to TRBJ1-1; the match to TRBD1 covers 8 bases. CDR3 length equals 14 residues. Per the germline V gene, CDR1 is SQVTM and CDR2 is ANQGSEA. The V gene end was trimmed by 4 bases and the J gene end by 6 bases; junction bases not matched to a gene: 10. CDR3 region: CSVAGGSPAAEAFF. In nucleotides, the CDR3 is TGCAGCGTTGCAGGGGGCTCCCCGGCCGCTGAAGCTTTCTTT. The full variable domain, rest sourced from reference TRBV29-1 and TRBJ1-1, is SAVISQKPSRDICQRGTSLTIQCQVDSQVTMMFWYRQQPGQSLTLIATANQGSEATYESGFVIDKFPISRPNLTFSTLTVSNMSPEDSSIYLCSVAGGSPAAEAFFGQGTRLTVV.

The J gene is TRBJ1-6, the V gene TRBV10-2; 10 positions match TRBD1. V gave up 6 bases and J gave up 8 bases; unmatched junction bases: 4. CDR1 is WSHSY, CDR2 SAAADI, per germline. The CDR3 has 14 amino acids. CDR3 nucleotides: TGCGCCAGCAGAGAGGGACAGGGGTATTCACCCCTCCACTTT. It is translated as CASREGQGYSPLHF.

This chain joins TRBV4-2 and TRBJ1-2; 7 nucleotides match TRBD1. This CDR3 has 16 residues. Looked up from germline, CDR1 is LGHNA and CDR2 is YNFKEQ. V gave up 3 bases and J gave up 0 bases; unmatched junction bases: 7. The CDR3 here is CASSQRTGTTNYGYTF. The CDR3 nucleotides read TGTGCCAGCAGCCAGAGGACAGGAACCACTAACTATGGCTACACCTTC.

V is TRBV7-8 and J is TRBJ1-4; TRBD1 agrees at 8 bases. After removal of 2 bases from V and 10 bases from J, the junction contained 6 bases not matched to a gene. This CDR3 is 14 amino acids long. Germline loops: CDR1 SGHVS, CDR2 FQNEAQ. CDR3 sequence reads: CASSLLDRGGKLFF. The CDR3 nucleotides are TGTGCCAGCAGCTTACTTGACAGGGGTGGAAAACTGTTTTTT.

This chain connects TRBV27 to TRBJ2-3; 7 positions agree with TRBD1. Trimming removed 3 bases from V and 3 bases from J; junction bases left unmatched: 3. This CDR3 has 14 residues. The V gene's germline CDR1 is MNHEY and CDR2 SMNVEV (reference sequence). The CDR3 coding sequence is TGTGCCAGCAGTTTGAGGGGGCTGACAGATACGCAGTATTTT. Translation gives CASSLRGLTDTQYF.

V and J are TRBV13 and TRBJ2-7, with a possible D match to TRBD1 (5 bases). The CDR3 is 11 residues long. V was clipped by 5 bases and J by 3 bases, with 5 bases between them. CDR1 PRHDT and CDR2 FYEKMQ come from the germline V gene (reference sequence). This chain's CDR3 is CASSDSYEQYF. The DNA of the CDR3 is TGTGCCAGCAGCGACAGCTACGAGCAGTACTTC.

The V call is TRBV6-1, the J call TRBJ2-1, with D possibly matching TRBD2 (5 bases). V dropped 9 bases and J dropped 4 bases, with 19 bases sitting between them. Germline V gene data show CDR1 as MNHNS and CDR2 as SASEGT. The CDR3 totals 15 residues. The CDR3 is CASSRANRGYNEQFF. The CDR3, as DNA: TGTGCCAGTTCCCGGGCTAACCGAGGGTACAATGAGCAGTTCTTC.

The chain employs TRBV27 and TRBJ1-6; 7 nucleotides align to TRBD1. The CDR3 is 15 residues long. In germline, CDR1 is MNHEY, CDR2 SMNVEV (reference sequence). J was trimmed by 8 bases and V by 5 bases; bases with no gene match: 9. This CDR3 reads CASSPHTGDYSPLHF. CDR3 sequence (DNA): TGTGCCAGCAGTCCACACACAGGGGATTATTCACCCCTCCACTTT.

This clone occurred a few times. The chain couples TRBV7-8 to TRBJ2-1, with 9 bases lining up with TRBD2. V shed 5 bases, J shed 5 bases, and the junction held 7 bases outside the gene matches. This CDR3 contains 15 residues. Germline V gene lookup returns CDR1 SGHVS and CDR2 FQNEAQ. The CDR3 reads CASSPLAGRDNEQFF. The CDR3 nucleotides read TGTGCCAGCAGCCCGCTAGCGGGGAGGGACAATGAGCAGTTCTTC.